The 32 T cell receptor beta chains reported below all come from one sample, sequenced in a study of blood T cell repertoires in COVID-19. Using immunoSEQ multiplex PCR, the repertoire was profiled, and TCRdb retains in-frame clones only, with some absent. This table holds fewer than 95,000 clones, approximately 74% found once. Sequencing was done on a sample of peripheral blood. These receptors all come from a man aged 65 to 79 with COVID-19, enrolled during active disease.

This sequence joins TRBV15 and TRBJ1-6, with D tentatively TRBD1 (6 bases). Germline V gene sequence: CDR1 LNHNV, CDR2 YYDKDF (reference sequence). This CDR3 is 17 amino acids long. The V gene lost 2 bases and the J gene lost 6 bases, with 17 bases spanning the gap. The CDR3 DNA is TGTGCCACCAGCAGATTCCGGGACACAGGGACTAATTCACCCCTCCACTTT. Its translation: CATSRFRDTGTNSPLHF.

V usage is TRBV7-3 and J usage is TRBJ2-7; 8 bases are a match to TRBD2. Germline V lookup: CDR1 SGHTA, CDR2 FQGTGA. The CDR3 runs 14 residues. V was clipped by 6 bases and J by 2 bases; unmatched bases: 6. The CDR3 protein is CASRLAGPTYEQYF. CDR3 DNA sequence: TGTGCCAGCAGGTTAGCGGGACCGACCTACGAGCAGTACTTC. The full variable domain, with the rest looked up from reference TRBV7-3 and TRBJ2-7, is GAGVSQTPSNKVTEKGKYVELRCDPISGHTALYWYRQSLGQGPEFLIYFQGTGAADDSGLPNDRFFAVRPEGSVSTLKIQRTERGDSAVYLCASRLAGPTYEQYFGPGTRLTVT.

V is TRBV2 and J is TRBJ1-4; D not resolved. Germline values: CDR1 SNHLY, CDR2 FYNNEI. The CDR3 contains 11 residues. Trimming shortened V by 3 bases and J by 6 bases, and 2 bases separated the two germline ends. In nucleotides, the CDR3 is TGTGCCAGCAGTGACGATGAAAAACTGTTTTTT. Encoded protein: CASSDDEKLFF.

This clone was recorded once. The chain has TRBV5-1 and TRBJ2-3; 15 nucleotides align to TRBD2. The V segment lost 7 bases and the J segment 4 bases; nucleotides outside the gene matches: 4. In germline, CDR1 is SGHRS, CDR2 YFSETQ. The CDR3 is made up of 15 amino acids. The CDR3 region is CASGTSGRSSDTQYF. The CDR3 DNA is TGCGCCAGCGGGACTAGCGGGAGGTCGTCAGATACGCAGTATTTT.

The gene calls are TRBV19 and TRBJ1-2; TRBD1 matches at 12 bases. This CDR3 comprises 15 residues. Germline lookup yields CDR1 LNHDA and CDR2 SQIVND (reference sequence). The ends lost 5 bases at V and 4 bases at J; junction bases unmatched: 5. The CDR3 spells CASSGTGGPLYGYTF. The CDR3 DNA reads as TGTGCCAGTAGTGGGACAGGGGGCCCCCTCTATGGCTACACCTTC. Looking up the rest from reference TRBV19 and TRBJ1-2 gives the full variable domain: DGGITQSPKYLFRKEGQNVTLSCEQNLNHDAMYWYRQDPGQGLRLIYYSQIVNDFQKGDIAEGYSVSREKKESFPLTVTSAQKNPTAFYLCASSGTGGPLYGYTFGSGTRLTVV.

The gene calls are TRBV30 and TRBJ1-2, with 7 bases identical to TRBD1. The V segment lost 2 bases and the J segment 8 bases; nucleotides outside the gene matches: 8. This CDR3 has 13 residues. Germline CDR1 is GTSNPN and CDR2 is SVGIG (reference sequence). This chain's CDR3 is CAWSFQGVGGYTF. CDR3 coding DNA: TGTGCCTGGAGTTTCCAGGGGGTTGGAGGCTACACCTTC.

The chain is built from TRBV10-3 and TRBJ2-3; no clear D. Between the trimmed V and J ends, which lost 8 bases and 0 bases, there was a span of 12 bases. This CDR3 is 14 amino acids long. Looked up from germline, CDR1 is ENHRY and CDR2 is SYGVKD. The CDR3 region is CAIRASPSTDTQYF. CDR3 DNA sequence: TGTGCCATCCGAGCGAGCCCTAGCACAGATACGCAGTATTTT.

The rearrangement links TRBV21-1 to TRBJ2-2; no check of the table's D call, TRBD1, against the DNA was made. TRBV21-1 is assigned pseudogene status. The CDR3 has 18 residues. CDR3 sequence reads: CASSKRQGNSRNTGELFF. As DNA, the CDR3 is TGTGCCAGCAGCAAAAGGCAGGGCAACTCCCGAAACACCGGGGAGCTGTTTTTT.

The V gene is TRBV7-2, the J gene TRBJ2-3; 7 bases map to TRBD2. Germline assignment: CDR1 SGHTA and CDR2 FQGNSA. CDR3 length: 14 amino acids. The junction had 3 bases not matched to a gene; V was cut back by 5 bases and J by 1 base. CDR3 protein: CASSPSGGTDTQYF. The DNA of the CDR3 is TGTGCCAGCAGCCCCAGCGGGGGCACAGATACGCAGTATTTT.

There are a few counts of this clone. V usage is TRBV4-1 and J usage is TRBJ1-2; D gene unclear. Trimming cost V 1 base and J 1 base, with 19 bases left between them. CDR1 is MGHRA, CDR2 YSYEKL, per germline. This CDR3 contains 18 residues. The CDR3 DNA reads TGCGCCAGCAGCCAAGTTACCCTCCTCCCGTCCTATAACTATGGCTACACCTTC. It yields the protein CASSQVTLLPSYNYGYTF.

V usage is TRBV7-8 and J usage is TRBJ2-5; 10 positions match TRBD1. CDR1 SGHVS and CDR2 FQNEAQ come from the germline V gene. J lost 13 bases, V lost 1 base, and 9 bases had no gene match. This CDR3 contains 14 residues. The CDR3 here is CASSLGGWRDRGYF. CDR3 in DNA: TGTGCCAGCAGCTTAGGGGGCTGGAGGGACAGGGGGTACTTC.

The chain is built from TRBV5-1 and TRBJ1-4, with 11 bases identical to TRBD1. This CDR3 has 15 amino acids. Germline CDR1 reads SGHRS; CDR2 reads YFSETQ. After removal of 4 bases from V and 5 bases from J, the junction contained 4 bases not matched to a gene. This CDR3 reads CASSPGTGGNEKLFF. The CDR3, as DNA: TGCGCCAGCAGCCCGGGGACAGGGGGAAATGAAAAACTGTTTTTT.

The chain has TRBV7-2 and TRBJ2-3; D remains unclear. The germline V gene encodes CDR1 SGHTA and CDR2 FQGNSA. V was shortened by 5 bases and J by 1 base, with 7 bases between the two germline ends. This CDR3 has 13 residues. The CDR3 reads CASSPPGTDTQYF. The CDR3 nucleotides are TGTGCCAGCAGCCCCCCGGGCACAGATACGCAGTATTTT.

This clone was seen only once. The genes are TRBV27 and TRBJ2-1; 8 bases are a match to TRBD2. This CDR3 has 16 amino acids. V trimming: 0 bases; J trimming: 6 bases; junction bases outside the gene matches: 7. Germline CDR1 and CDR2: MNHEY and SMNVEV (reference sequence). The DNA of the CDR3 is TGTGCCAGCAGTTTATCTGCGGGGGGCGCCCGCAATGAGCAGTTCTTC. Protein product: CASSLSAGGARNEQFF.

The chain uses TRBV15 and TRBJ2-3, with TRBD1 matching 8 bases. The V gene end was trimmed by 3 bases and the J gene end by 5 bases; junction bases not matched to a gene: 10. Germline V gene sequence: CDR1 LNHNV, CDR2 YYDKDF (reference sequence). This CDR3 is built from 16 residues. The CDR3 coding sequence is TGTGCCACCAGCAGTGGCGTGGACAGGGTACGAGATACGCAGTATTTT. Its protein is CATSSGVDRVRDTQYF.

V and J are TRBV5-1 and TRBJ1-4, with D possibly TRBD1 on 5 matching bases. The germline V gene has CDR1 SGHRS and CDR2 YFSETQ. Trimming removed 6 bases at V and 0 bases at J, with 12 bases between. The CDR3 sequence is 15 residues long. The CDR3 spells CASTSGSATNEKLFF. CDR3 DNA: TGCGCCAGCACCTCAGGGTCTGCAACTAATGAAAAACTGTTTTTT.

The chain is built from TRBV6-2 or TRBV6-3 and TRBJ2-5; D is perhaps TRBD2 (5 bases). V shed 5 bases and J shed 7 bases, with 11 bases lying between them. In germline, CDR1 is MNHEY, CDR2 SVGEGT. The CDR3 extends over 12 amino acids. The DNA for the CDR3 is TGTGCCAGCAGTCCCGGACTCTCGACCCAGTACTTC. This codes for CASSPGLSTQYF.

The chain joins TRBV28 to TRBJ2-5; TRBD2 matches at 16 bases. Germline values: CDR1 MDHEN, CDR2 SYDVKM. The CDR3 covers 19 residues. With V trimmed by 3 bases and J by 7 bases, 14 bases remained unmatched. Here the CDR3 DNA reads TGTGCCAGCAGTTTTCCCACCGGGACTAGCGGGAGGGAAGGTGTGACCCAGTACTTC. Translated: CASSFPTGTSGREGVTQYF.

The rearrangement joins TRBV5-4 to TRBJ2-7; 8 nucleotides align to TRBD2. CDR1 is SGHNT, CDR2 YYREEE, per germline (reference sequence). The CDR3 totals 15 residues. V lost 6 bases and J lost 1; bases outside the gene matches: 9. The CDR3 DNA follows: TGTGCCAGCACCCTGGCTACTAGCGGTTCCTACGAGCAGTACTTC. Protein sequence: CASTLATSGSYEQYF.

This chain connects TRBV14 to TRBJ1-1; D not resolved. The CDR3 is 12 residues long. The ends were cut back, 4 bases at V and 7 bases at J, with 10 bases in the middle. Germline CDR1 is SGHDN and CDR2 is FVKESK. Here the CDR3 reads CASSLDAVEAFF. The DNA for the CDR3 is TGTGCCAGCAGCCTTGACGCGGTTGAAGCTTTCTTT.

The CDR3 sequence is CASSWTGYGYTF. The CDR3, as DNA: TGTGCCAGCAGTTGGACAGGGTATGGCTACACCTTC. The chain combines TRBV6-5 with TRBJ1-2; 8 bases are shared with TRBD1. The CDR3 runs to 12 residues. The J segment lost 5 bases and the V segment lost 4 bases, leaving 0 bases of the junction unmatched. Germline V lookup: CDR1 MNHEY, CDR2 SVGAGI.

The chain recombines TRBV11-2 with TRBJ1-2; possibly TRBD1 for D (6 bases). The V gene's germline CDR1 is SGHAT and CDR2 FQNNGV. Between the trimmed V and J ends, which lost 4 bases and 4 bases, there was a span of 22 bases. This CDR3 is 17 amino acids long. The CDR3, as DNA: TGTGCCAGCAGCTCCGGGATTACAGGGAAACTTTCCTATGGCTACACCTTC. This translates into CASSSGITGKLSYGYTF.

The chain links TRBV5-1 to TRBJ2-7; 7 bases match TRBD1. The CDR3 is 14 residues long. Trimming at V came to 1 base and at J to 2 bases, leaving 3 bases not matched to a gene. Germline values: CDR1 SGHRS, CDR2 YFSETQ. The CDR3 region has the DNA TGCGCCAGCAGCTTGTCAGACAGGGCCTACGAGCAGTACTTC. Translation gives CASSLSDRAYEQYF.

The genes are TRBV6-5 and TRBJ1-4; possibly TRBD1 for D (6 bases). In germline, CDR1 is MNHEY, CDR2 SVGAGI. V was clipped by 4 bases and J by 1 base, with 7 bases between them. This CDR3 has 14 amino acids. Here the CDR3 DNA reads TGTGCCAGCAGTTCACAGGGAACTAATGAAAAACTGTTTTTT. Its translation is CASSSQGTNEKLFF.

The V gene is TRBV9, the J gene TRBJ2-7; D is perhaps TRBD1 (5 bases). The CDR3 is 15 amino acids. With 0 bases removed from V and 2 bases from J, the gap between germline ends came to 12 bases. CDR1 is SGDLS and CDR2 is YYNGEE in the germline V gene. The CDR3 region is CASSVGTLTPYEQYF. The CDR3 coding sequence is TGTGCCAGCAGCGTAGGGACACTTACACCCTACGAGCAGTACTTC.

In DNA, the CDR3 is TGTGCCAGCAGCCTGGGACACTCGAACACTGAAGCTTTCTTT. This codes for CASSLGHSNTEAFF. The chain links TRBV7-8 to TRBJ1-1, with D tentatively TRBD1 (6 bases). With 5 bases removed from V and 1 base from J, the gap between germline ends came to 11 bases. The CDR3 has 14 residues. Per germline, CDR1 SGHVS and CDR2 FQNEAQ.

This chain connects TRBV4-3 to TRBJ2-7; 7 nucleotides line up with TRBD2. CDR3 size: 16 residues. V shed 0 bases, J shed 1 base, and the junction held 6 bases outside the gene matches. Germline CDR1 LGHNA, CDR2 YSLEER. The CDR3 nucleotides are TGCGCCAGCAGCCAAGATCTCTCGGGGGGATCCTACGAGCAGTACTTC. Its protein is CASSQDLSGGSYEQYF.

The gene calls are TRBV11-3 and TRBJ2-1; TRBD2 matches 13 bases. The germline CDR1 and CDR2 sequences are SGHNT and YENEEA. This CDR3 has 15 residues. After removal of 5 bases from V and 7 bases from J, the junction contained 5 bases not matched to a gene. This CDR3 is CASSQRTSGSNEQFF. The DNA of the CDR3 is TGTGCCAGCAGCCAACGGACTAGCGGGAGTAATGAGCAGTTCTTC.

The CDR3 is CASRLRDRGKEYEQYF. CDR3 nucleotides: TGTGCCAGCAGACTGAGGGACAGGGGGAAGGAGTACGAGCAGTACTTC. The chain is built from TRBV2 and TRBJ2-7; 11 bases match TRBD1. With V trimmed by 6 bases and J by 4 bases, 11 bases remained unmatched. CDR1 and CDR2 from the germline V gene are SNHLY and FYNNEI. CDR3 size: 16 residues.

The rearrangement joins TRBV10-3 to TRBJ2-7; 9 positions agree with TRBD1. The CDR3 has 15 residues. The ends lost 6 bases at V and 6 bases at J; junction bases unmatched: 12. CDR1 and CDR2 (germline): ENHRY, SYGVKD. The DNA for the CDR3 is TGTGCCATCAGCTTACCGGGACAGGGACGGAGCGAGCAGTACTTC. Its translation is CAISLPGQGRSEQYF.

This clone was observed a handful of times. The J gene is TRBJ2-2, the V gene TRBV9, with D unclear. Per germline, CDR1 SGDLS and CDR2 YYNGEE. With 2 bases removed from V and 3 bases from J, the gap between germline ends came to 11 bases. This CDR3 has 15 residues. The CDR3 loop is CASSVKSRDTGELFF. In DNA, the CDR3 is TGTGCCAGCAGCGTCAAGTCCCGGGACACCGGGGAGCTGTTTTTT.

This chain joins TRBV27 and TRBJ1-1; a weak D match, TRBD1 (5 bases). Per germline, CDR1 MNHEY and CDR2 SMNVEV (reference sequence). CDR3 length equals 15 residues. The V gene lost 3 bases and the J gene lost 1 base, with 12 bases spanning the gap. The CDR3 spells CASSFSGGSNTEAFF. CDR3 sequence (DNA): TGTGCCAGCAGTTTCTCGGGGGGGTCGAACACTGAAGCTTTCTTT.